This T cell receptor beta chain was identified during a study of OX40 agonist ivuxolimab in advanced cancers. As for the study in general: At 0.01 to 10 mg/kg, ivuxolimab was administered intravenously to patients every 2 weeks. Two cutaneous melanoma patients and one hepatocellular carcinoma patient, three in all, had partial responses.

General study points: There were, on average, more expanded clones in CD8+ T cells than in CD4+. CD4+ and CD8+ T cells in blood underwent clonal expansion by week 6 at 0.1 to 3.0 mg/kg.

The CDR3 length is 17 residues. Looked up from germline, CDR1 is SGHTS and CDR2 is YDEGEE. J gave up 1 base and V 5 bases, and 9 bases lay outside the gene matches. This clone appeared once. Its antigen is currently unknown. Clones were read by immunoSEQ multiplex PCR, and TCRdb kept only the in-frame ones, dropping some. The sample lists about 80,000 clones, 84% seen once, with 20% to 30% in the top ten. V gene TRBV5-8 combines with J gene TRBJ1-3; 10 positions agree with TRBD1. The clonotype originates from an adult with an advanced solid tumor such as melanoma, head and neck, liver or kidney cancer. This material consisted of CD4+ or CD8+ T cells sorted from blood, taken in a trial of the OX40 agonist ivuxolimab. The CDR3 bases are TGTGCCAGCAGGCATCCGGGACAGGGGACTTCTGGAAACACCATATATTTT. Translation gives CASRHPGQGTSGNTIYF.